Reported below is one T cell receptor beta chain. The antigen is not known. This sample was taken from a study of PD-L1 blockade in urothelial cancer. Overall study context: Blood-derived samples held a median around 140,000 T cells.

Study-level results: Durable-benefit patients had greater expansion of tumor-associated blood clones at 3 weeks.

Assay: immunoSEQ multiplex PCR; the TCRdb copy retains only in-frame clones and omits some. The sample records tens of thousands of clones, 85% being singletons. Trimming left V 2 bases short and J 10 bases short, with 18 bases between. CDR1 is MNHNY, CDR2 SVGAGI, per germline (reference sequence). The CDR3 has 15 residues. Time point reported: pretreatment peripheral blood. Locally advanced or metastatic urothelial carcinoma was diagnosed in the patients. Samples were collected from each patient before treatment and during treatment. Each patient gave between 1 and 8 of them in total. This TCR was recovered from a man aged 35-49 years with urothelial cancer. The V and J genes are TRBV6-6 and TRBJ1-3, with a weak D call TRBD1 (6 bases). Sample: PBMCs, taken around atezolizumab (anti-PD-L1) treatment. CDR3 residues: CASSYRTGERGTIYF. The CDR3 DNA is TGTGCCAGCAGTTACCGAACAGGCGAAAGGGGGACCATATATTTT.